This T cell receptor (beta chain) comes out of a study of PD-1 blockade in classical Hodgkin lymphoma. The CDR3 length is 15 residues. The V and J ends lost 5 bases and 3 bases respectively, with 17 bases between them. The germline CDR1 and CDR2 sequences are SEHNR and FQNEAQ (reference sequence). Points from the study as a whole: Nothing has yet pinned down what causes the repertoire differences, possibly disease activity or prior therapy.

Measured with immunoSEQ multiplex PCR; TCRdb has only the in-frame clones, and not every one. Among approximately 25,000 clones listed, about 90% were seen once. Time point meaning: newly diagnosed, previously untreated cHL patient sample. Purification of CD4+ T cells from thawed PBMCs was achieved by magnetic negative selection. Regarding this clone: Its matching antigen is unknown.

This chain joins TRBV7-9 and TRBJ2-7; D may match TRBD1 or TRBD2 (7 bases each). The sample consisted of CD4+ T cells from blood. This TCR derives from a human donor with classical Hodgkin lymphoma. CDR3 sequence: CASSPREGAFYEQYF. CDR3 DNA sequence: TGTGCCAGCAGCCCTAGGGAGGGGGCATTCTACGAGCAGTACTTC.